Listed here are 9 T cell receptor beta chains from one sample, sequenced in a study of CD8+CD57+ T cells in acquired aplastic anemia. The patients chosen for sequencing had shown expansion of CD8+CD57+ cells (detected by flow cytometry). For CDR3 and TCR beta VDJ profiling, genomic DNA was the template used. Via MiXCR, TCRdb re-called the reads, giving one row per CDR3 protein. The sample records approximately 150,000 distinct CDR3 sequences, about 70% being singletons. The sample taken for sequencing was sorted CD4+, CD8+, or CD8+CD57+ T cells (not recorded which) from PBMCs. The receptor set was obtained from a human donor with aplastic anemia.

The chain employs TRBV24-1 and TRBJ2-7; the D gene is possibly TRBD1 (5 bases). Germline V gives CDR1 KGHDR, CDR2 SFDVKD. The CDR3 is 12 amino acids. The ends were cut back, 10 bases at V and 5 bases at J, with 14 bases in the middle. The CDR3 DNA reads as TGTGCCACAAGTTCAGGGTTCGACGAGCAGTACTTC. It codes for CATSSGFDEQYF.

The J gene is TRBJ1-3, the V gene TRBV5-1; D uncertain. There are 10 residues in the CDR3. Germline CDR1 is SGHRS and CDR2 is YFSETQ. V dropped 5 bases and J dropped 7 bases, with 4 bases sitting between them. CDR3 sequence reads: CASRYNTIYF. As DNA, the CDR3 is TGCGCCAGCAGATATAACACCATATATTTT.

The V and J genes are TRBV29-1 and TRBJ2-7, with 7 bases that match TRBD1. The CDR3 consists of 11 residues. V was clipped by 7 bases and J by 6 bases; unmatched bases: 6. Germline-derived CDR1 and CDR2 are SQVTM and ANQGSEA. Here the CDR3 reads CSGRTGFEQYF. The CDR3 DNA sequence: TGCAGCGGCAGGACAGGTTTCGAGCAGTACTTC.

In its sample, this clonotype was seen once. This sequence joins TRBV9 and TRBJ1-1, with D possibly matching TRBD1 (5 bases). This CDR3 region has 14 residues. Per the germline V gene, CDR1 is SGDLS and CDR2 is YYNGEE. The V end was cut by 4 bases, the J end by 4 bases, with 14 bases between. CDR3 amino acids: CASSPSGGGTEAFF. CDR3 bases: TGTGCCAGCAGCCCCAGCGGGGGAGGCACTGAAGCTTTCTTT. The full variable domain, its missing parts supplied by reference TRBV9 and TRBJ1-1, is DSGVTQTPKHLITATGQRVTLRCSPRSGDLSVYWYQQSLDQGLQFLIQYYNGEERAKGNILERFSAQQFPDLHSELNLSSLELGDSALYFCASSPSGGGTEAFFGQGTRLTVV.

The chain employs TRBV6-5 and TRBJ2-7, with a weak D call TRBD1 (6 bases). The germline CDR1 and CDR2 sequences are MNHEY and SVGAGI. V was shortened by 6 bases and J by 5 bases, with 11 bases between the two germline ends. The CDR3 totals 12 residues. CDR3 nucleotides: TGTGCCAGCAGACAGGGCCCCCACGAGCAGTACTTC. It translates to CASRQGPHEQYF.

The V gene is TRBV20-1, the J gene TRBJ1-5; D possibly corresponds to TRBD1 (6 bases). With 3 bases removed from V and 1 base from J, the gap between germline ends came to 16 bases. This CDR3 is built from 16 residues. Per the germline V gene, CDR1 is DFQATT and CDR2 is SNEGSKA (reference sequence). DNA of the CDR3: TGCAGTGCTAGCGGGGGCAGGGGATTGAGCAATCAGCCCCAGCATTTT. Protein: CSASGGRGLSNQPQHF.

The chain is built from TRBV7-9 and TRBJ1-2, with 7 bases identical to TRBD1. Trimming cost V 5 bases and J 5 bases; bases outside gene matches: 11. Germline CDR1 and CDR2: SEHNR and FQNEAQ (reference sequence). The CDR3 spans 15 residues. The CDR3 here is CASSDEQGLIYGYTF. In DNA form, the CDR3 reads TGTGCCAGCAGCGATGAACAGGGGCTGATATATGGCTACACCTTC.

V is TRBV7-2 and J is TRBJ1-1; D is uncertain. Looked up from germline, CDR1 is SGHTA and CDR2 is FQGNSA. V was trimmed by 5 bases and J by 1 base, leaving 17 bases between them. The CDR3 length is 16 residues. As DNA, the CDR3 is TGTGCCAGCAGCCGAAAGCCGCCCTCAGAGAACACTGAAGCTTTCTTT. Residues: CASSRKPPSENTEAFF.

This chain connects TRBV7-9 to TRBJ2-3; 7 bases map to TRBD1. The V segment lost 5 bases and the J segment 2 bases; nucleotides outside the gene matches: 10. The length of the CDR3 is 16 residues. CDR1 is SEHNR and CDR2 is FQNEAQ in the germline V gene (reference sequence). CDR3 amino acids: CASSHTPGTVTDTQYF. Here the CDR3 DNA reads TGTGCCAGCAGCCACACACCCGGGACAGTCACAGATACGCAGTATTTT.